This passage covers 13 T cell receptor beta chains from one sample sequenced in a study of cytomegalovirus exposure and HLA in healthy donors. PCR employed 60 Vbeta and 13 Jbeta primers. The data were produced by immunoSEQ multiplex PCR, yet TCRdb's version contains in-frame clones alone and is incomplete. This sample contains around 120,000 clones. Sequenced sample: PBMCs. These receptors all stem from a man over 45 in good health and CMV-seronegative.

This chain uses TRBV25-1 with TRBJ2-2, with a possible D match to TRBD2 (5 bases). Between the trimmed V and J ends, which lost 6 bases and 1 base, there was a span of 6 bases. This CDR3 contains 13 residues. Germline CDR1 MGHDK, CDR2 SYGVNS. The CDR3 sequence is CASRGRNTGELFF. DNA of the CDR3: TGTGCCAGCAGGGGGAGGAACACCGGGGAGCTGTTTTTT.

V gene TRBV29-1 combines with J gene TRBJ1-1, with D maybe TRBD1 (6 bases). From germline, CDR1 is SQVTM and CDR2 ANQGSEA. CDR3 length: 15 residues. V gave up 1 base and J gave up 3 bases, with 15 bases separating them. CDR3 sequence: CSVEGVPGADTEAFF. DNA of the CDR3: TGCAGCGTTGAAGGGGTTCCAGGGGCGGACACTGAAGCTTTCTTT.

J is TRBJ1-5 and V is TRBV2, with 8 bases fitting TRBD1. The CDR3 is 15 residues long. Germline V gene lookup returns CDR1 SNHLY and CDR2 FYNNEI. The junction had 8 bases not matched to a gene; V was cut back by 7 bases and J by 3 bases. CDR3 protein: CASTLDRGNNQPQHF. The CDR3 DNA follows: TGTGCCAGCACTCTTGACAGGGGCAACAATCAGCCCCAGCATTTT.

The chain recombines TRBV4-3 with TRBJ2-2; 7 bases map to TRBD1. The germline V gene encodes CDR1 LGHNA and CDR2 YSLEER. Unmatched junction bases numbered 5, after V lost 1 base and J lost 0 bases. This CDR3 comprises 17 residues. CDR3 in DNA: TGCGCCAGCAGCCAAGGAGCTGGACAGGCGAACACCGGGGAGCTGTTTTTT. Protein sequence: CASSQGAGQANTGELFF.

This rearrangement joins TRBV7-9 to TRBJ1-4; perhaps TRBD1 as D (5 bases). Per germline, CDR1 SEHNR and CDR2 FQNEAQ (reference sequence). Trimming pared 6 bases from V and 5 bases from J, leaving 13 bases between. This CDR3 has 14 amino acids. DNA of the CDR3: TGTGCCAGCAGTTGGGGGGGAATAAATGAAAAACTGTTTTTT. Its translation is CASSWGGINEKLFF. Complete variable domain (other parts from reference TRBV7-9 and TRBJ1-4): DTGVSQNPRHKITKRGQNVTFRCDPISEHNRLYWYRQTLGQGPEFLTYFQNEAQLEKSRLLSDRFSAERPKGSFSTLEIQRTEQGDSAMYLCASSWGGINEKLFFGSGTQLSVL.

The chain combines TRBV5-1 with TRBJ2-7; a weak D match, TRBD1 (5 bases). The germline V gene has CDR1 SGHRS and CDR2 YFSETQ. V was clipped by 2 bases and J by 3 bases, with 12 bases between them. This CDR3 spans 14 amino acids. CDR3 loop: CASSLTGTNYEQYF. The DNA for the CDR3 is TGCGCCAGCAGCTTAACAGGAACGAACTACGAGCAGTACTTC.

This chain uses TRBV14 with TRBJ2-3, with 9 bases identical to TRBD1. Germline CDR1 and CDR2: SGHDN and FVKESK. The CDR3 contains 13 residues. After removal of 6 bases from V and 9 bases from J, the junction contained 7 bases not matched to a gene. CDR3 nucleotide sequence: TGTGCCAGCAGTCTCACAGGGGGCACAACGCAGTATTTT. Translation gives CASSLTGGTTQYF.

The chain links TRBV29-1 to TRBJ2-7; 8 nucleotides line up with TRBD1. This CDR3 has 12 amino acids. V lost 3 bases, J lost 7 bases, and 5 bases stayed unmatched. Germline-derived CDR1 and CDR2 are SQVTM and ANQGSEA. The CDR3 region has the DNA TGCAGCGTTGATAAACAGGGGGGAGAGCAGTACTTC. Residues: CSVDKQGGEQYF.

This chain uses TRBV19 with TRBJ2-7; 8 nucleotides line up with TRBD2. The length of the CDR3 is 14 residues. Germline values: CDR1 LNHDA, CDR2 SQIVND (reference sequence). V lost 5 bases, J lost 5 bases, and 8 bases stayed unmatched. The CDR3, as DNA: TGTGCCAGTAGTGTAAGCGGGAGAACCAACGAGCAGTACTTC. It is translated as CASSVSGRTNEQYF.

The chain links TRBV7-9 to TRBJ2-1; 9 bases are a match to TRBD1. The ends lost 5 bases at V and 5 bases at J; junction bases unmatched: 10. This CDR3 is 16 amino acids long. Germline values: CDR1 SEHNR, CDR2 FQNEAQ (reference sequence). Written as DNA, the CDR3 is TGTGCCAGCAGCGCCCATAGGGGACAGGGCGACAATGAGCAGTTCTTC. Translation: CASSAHRGQGDNEQFF.

The V call is TRBV10-3, the J call TRBJ2-7; 9 nucleotides line up with TRBD1. Germline CDR1 and CDR2: ENHRY and SYGVKD. The CDR3 extends over 14 amino acids. The V segment lost 5 bases and the J segment 0 bases; nucleotides outside the gene matches: 2. CDR3 sequence: CAISRQGGSYEQYF. In DNA, the CDR3 is TGTGCCATCAGTAGACAGGGGGGCTCCTACGAGCAGTACTTC.

This chain links TRBV4-3 with TRBJ2-7, with 14 bases matching TRBD2. The length of the CDR3 is 18 residues. With V trimmed by 0 bases and J by 7 bases, 11 bases remained unmatched. Germline values: CDR1 LGHNA, CDR2 YSLEER. This chain's CDR3 is CASSQELSGLAGVGEQYF. The DNA for the CDR3 is TGCGCCAGCAGCCAAGAGCTTTCGGGACTAGCGGGAGTTGGAGAGCAGTACTTC.

The chain carries TRBV7-2 and TRBJ2-1; D gene ambiguous. The germline CDR1 and CDR2 sequences are SGHTA and FQGNSA. The V end was cut by 1 base, the J end by 15 bases, with 16 bases between. The CDR3 totals 13 residues. The CDR3 coding sequence is TGTGCCAGCAGCTTAGAAGTGGCGGTTAGTCGGTTCTTC. It yields the protein CASSLEVAVSRFF.